A selection of T cell receptor beta chains follows, all from one sample in a study of CD8+ T cells in alopecia areata. Clones were read by immunoSEQ multiplex PCR, and TCRdb kept only the in-frame ones, dropping some. The sample carries about 150,000 clones, 45% to 60% recorded once. Sample: CD4+ T cells sorted from blood. The receptors derive from a human donor with alopecia areata. CDR3s include the opening cysteine and the closing phenylalanine or tryptophan. A D gene is named only where the DNA matches it firmly. Clone size is not always given. Where it is, it says once, few, many or a class for expanded clones.

J gene: TRBJ2-3
V gene: TRBV9
clone size: NA
D gene: TRBD2
CDR3 protein: CASSGSGIGTDTQYF
CDR3 DNA: TGTGCCAGCAGTGGAAGCGGGATAGGCACAGATACGCAGTATTTT

J gene: TRBJ2-1
V gene: TRBV23-1
clone size: few
D gene: NA
CDR3 protein: CASSRRTGKSDEQFF
CDR3 DNA: TGCGCCAGCAGTCGGCGAACAGGGAAATCTGATGAGCAGTTCTTC

J gene: TRBJ1-3
V gene: TRBV7-9
clone size: few
D gene: NA
CDR3 protein: CASSAYRAGNTIYF
CDR3 DNA: TGTGCCAGCAGCGCCTACAGGGCTGGAAACACCATATATTTT

J gene: TRBJ2-7
V gene: TRBV28
clone size: NA
D gene: TRBD1
CDR3 protein: CASSRQGPYEQYF
CDR3 DNA: TGTGCCAGCAGTCGACAGGGGCCCTACGAGCAGTACTTC

J gene: TRBJ2-7
V gene: TRBV14
clone size: once
D gene: TRBD2
CDR3 protein: CASSQGLAGEQYF
CDR3 DNA: TGTGCCAGCAGCCAAGGACTAGCGGGCGAGCAGTACTTC

J gene: TRBJ1-2
V gene: TRBV6-5
clone size: few
D gene: NA
CDR3 protein: CASMGGGYGYTF
CDR3 DNA: TGTGCCAGCATGGGAGGGGGCTATGGCTACACCTTC

J gene: TRBJ2-7
V gene: TRBV27
clone size: NA
D gene: NA
CDR3 protein: CASSPDARNYEQYF
CDR3 DNA: TGTGCCAGCAGCCCGGACGCGAGGAACTACGAGCAGTACTTC

J gene: TRBJ2-7
V gene: TRBV6-6
clone size: NA
D gene: NA
CDR3 protein: CASSYSDLGEQYF
CDR3 DNA: TGTGCCAGCAGTTACTCGGACCTGGGCGAGCAGTACTTC

J gene: TRBJ2-1
V gene: TRBV5-4
clone size: NA
D gene: NA
CDR3 protein: CASNQGGQSYNEQFF
CDR3 DNA: TGTGCCAGCAACCAAGGTGGACAGTCTTACAATGAGCAGTTCTTC

J gene: TRBJ2-7
V gene: TRBV9
clone size: NA
D gene: NA
CDR3 protein: CASSPPGDSSYEQYF
CDR3 DNA: TGTGCCAGCAGCCCCCCGGGGGACAGCTCCTACGAGCAGTACTTC

J gene: TRBJ1-1
V gene: TRBV29-1
clone size: few
D gene: NA
CDR3 protein: CSVGTVNTEAFF
CDR3 DNA: TGCAGCGTTGGGACGGTAAACACTGAAGCTTTCTTT

J gene: TRBJ2-3
V gene: TRBV7-9
clone size: few
D gene: NA
CDR3 protein: CASSLDFRTGSTDTQYF
CDR3 DNA: TGTGCCAGCAGCTTAGACTTCCGGACGGGGAGCACAGATACGCAGTATTTT

J gene: TRBJ2-7
V gene: TRBV4-1
clone size: NA
D gene: NA
CDR3 protein: CASSQEPGAIYEQYF
CDR3 DNA: TGCGCCAGCAGCCAAGAACCGGGAGCAATCTACGAGCAGTACTTC

J gene: TRBJ2-5
V gene: TRBV30
clone size: NA
D gene: NA
CDR3 protein: CAWSSGLLLQETQYF
CDR3 DNA: TGTGCCTGGAGCTCGGGACTTTTGCTCCAAGAGACCCAGTACTTC

J gene: TRBJ2-3
V gene: TRBV5-1
clone size: NA
D gene: TRBD2
CDR3 protein: CASSLTSGTDTQYF
CDR3 DNA: TGCGCCAGCAGCTTGACTAGCGGCACAGATACGCAGTATTTT

J gene: TRBJ2-1
V gene: TRBV7-9
clone size: NA
D gene: TRBD2
CDR3 protein: CASSLGSGTSAYGEQFF
CDR3 DNA: TGTGCCAGCAGCTTAGGCTCCGGGACTAGCGCTTACGGTGAGCAGTTCTTC

J gene: TRBJ2-1
V gene: TRBV2
clone size: NA
D gene: TRBD2
CDR3 protein: CASSDPGTSGRAGEQFF
CDR3 DNA: TGTGCCAGCAGTGACCCCGGGACTAGCGGGAGGGCCGGTGAGCAGTTCTTC

J gene: TRBJ2-7
V gene: TRBV6-6
clone size: NA
D gene: NA
CDR3 protein: CASSYGAESYEQYF
CDR3 DNA: TGTGCCAGCAGTTACGGAGCGGAATCCTACGAGCAGTACTTC

J gene: TRBJ1-5
V gene: TRBV30
clone size: NA
D gene: NA
CDR3 protein: CAWSLGVNQPQHF
CDR3 DNA: TGTGCCTGGAGTTTGGGAGTAAATCAGCCCCAGCATTTT

J gene: TRBJ1-1
V gene: TRBV29-1
clone size: few
D gene: NA
CDR3 protein: CSVLALGSYTEAFF
CDR3 DNA: TGCAGCGTGTTAGCCCTAGGGAGTTACACTGAAGCTTTCTTT

J gene: TRBJ2-1
V gene: TRBV28
clone size: NA
D gene: NA
CDR3 protein: CASVPGGSYNEQFF
CDR3 DNA: TGTGCCAGCGTACCCGGGGGCTCCTACAATGAGCAGTTCTTC

J gene: TRBJ2-1
V gene: TRBV30
clone size: NA
D gene: TRBD1
CDR3 protein: CAWSEDRAYNEQFF
CDR3 DNA: TGTGCCTGGAGTGAGGACAGGGCCTACAATGAGCAGTTCTTC

J gene: TRBJ2-7
V gene: TRBV15
clone size: NA
D gene: TRBD2
CDR3 protein: CATSTLGTSGRAPEQYF
CDR3 DNA: TGTGCCACCAGCACTCTCGGGACTAGCGGGAGGGCCCCCGAGCAGTACTTC

J gene: TRBJ1-3
V gene: TRBV5-6
clone size: NA
D gene: TRBD1
CDR3 protein: CASRKGGAGGNTIYF
CDR3 DNA: TGTGCCAGCAGAAAAGGGGGCGCGGGTGGAAACACCATATATTTT

J gene: TRBJ2-1
V gene: TRBV7-9
clone size: NA
D gene: NA
CDR3 protein: CASSLRRGRIGEQFF
CDR3 DNA: TGTGCCAGCAGCTTACGCCGGGGGAGAATTGGTGAGCAGTTCTTC

J gene: TRBJ2-7
V gene: TRBV10-3
clone size: few
D gene: NA
CDR3 protein: CAISDRGYEQYF
CDR3 DNA: TGTGCCATCAGTGACCGCGGCTACGAGCAGTACTTC

J gene: TRBJ1-2
V gene: TRBV2
clone size: NA
D gene: NA
CDR3 protein: CASSEGGSWGYTF
CDR3 DNA: TGTGCCAGCAGTGAGGGGGGCAGTTGGGGCTACACCTTC

J gene: TRBJ2-5
V gene: TRBV27
clone size: NA
D gene: TRBD2
CDR3 protein: CASLRVAGGQGTQYF
CDR3 DNA: TGTGCCAGCCTTAGGGTAGCGGGAGGTCAAGGGACCCAGTACTTC

J gene: TRBJ1-1
V gene: TRBV19
clone size: few
D gene: NA
CDR3 protein: CASTSIGGNTEAFF
CDR3 DNA: TGTGCCAGTACCTCAATCGGAGGGAACACTGAAGCTTTCTTT

J gene: TRBJ2-1
V gene: TRBV2
clone size: few
D gene: TRBD2
CDR3 protein: CASSEGLAGGNEQFF
CDR3 DNA: TGTGCCAGCAGTGAAGGACTAGCGGGCGGCAATGAGCAGTTCTTC

J gene: TRBJ2-6
V gene: TRBV29-1
clone size: few
D gene: NA
CDR3 protein: CSVQVNSARSGANVLTF
CDR3 DNA: TGCAGCGTTCAGGTGAACAGCGCCCGCTCTGGGGCCAACGTCCTGACTTTC

J gene: TRBJ2-5
V gene: TRBV2
clone size: NA
D gene: NA
CDR3 protein: CASSLLETQYF
CDR3 DNA: TGTGCCAGCAGTTTGCTAGAGACCCAGTACTTC

J gene: TRBJ2-1
V gene: TRBV14
clone size: NA
D gene: NA
CDR3 protein: CASSQGVTIDEQFF
CDR3 DNA: TGTGCCAGCAGCCAAGGGGTTACAATCGATGAGCAGTTCTTC

J gene: TRBJ1-2
V gene: TRBV25-1
clone size: NA
D gene: NA
CDR3 protein: CASSEFSLVGRDYGYTF
CDR3 DNA: TGTGCCAGCAGTGAATTCAGTCTAGTCGGGAGGGACTATGGCTACACCTTC

J gene: TRBJ2-3
V gene: TRBV7-9
clone size: few
D gene: NA
CDR3 protein: CASSYPDTSSTDTQYF
CDR3 DNA: TGTGCCAGCAGCTACCCCGACACCTCATCCACAGATACGCAGTATTTT

J gene: TRBJ2-1
V gene: TRBV10-3
clone size: NA
D gene: NA
CDR3 protein: CATGPTGDEQFF
CDR3 DNA: TGTGCCACCGGCCCCACCGGGGATGAGCAGTTCTTC

J gene: TRBJ2-1
V gene: TRBV20-1
clone size: NA
D gene: NA
CDR3 protein: CSAREREEQFF
CDR3 DNA: TGCAGTGCTAGAGAACGGGAGGAGCAGTTCTTC

J gene: TRBJ2-3
V gene: TRBV14
clone size: few
D gene: NA
CDR3 protein: CASSQLDLGPDTQYF
CDR3 DNA: TGTGCCAGCAGCCAACTAGATCTGGGGCCAGATACGCAGTATTTT

J gene: TRBJ2-1
V gene: TRBV2
clone size: NA
D gene: NA
CDR3 protein: CASTWGIEQFF
CDR3 DNA: TGTGCCAGCACTTGGGGGATTGAGCAGTTCTTC

J gene: TRBJ1-4
V gene: TRBV2
clone size: NA
D gene: NA
CDR3 protein: CASLHRENEKLFF
CDR3 DNA: TGTGCCAGTTTACACCGCGAAAATGAAAAACTGTTTTTT

J gene: TRBJ2-2
V gene: TRBV15
clone size: NA
D gene: NA
CDR3 protein: CATSRRGITHGGELFF
CDR3 DNA: TGTGCCACCAGCAGACGTGGGATTACCCACGGCGGGGAGCTGTTTTTT

J gene: TRBJ2-5
V gene: TRBV9
clone size: NA
D gene: TRBD2
CDR3 protein: CASSVSGIGETQYF
CDR3 DNA: TGTGCCAGCAGCGTGAGCGGGATTGGAGAGACCCAGTACTTC

J gene: TRBJ2-7
V gene: TRBV30
clone size: NA
D gene: NA
CDR3 protein: CAWTISSDEQYF
CDR3 DNA: TGTGCCTGGACGATCTCTTCGGACGAGCAGTACTTC

J gene: TRBJ2-5
V gene: TRBV5-1
clone size: NA
D gene: NA
CDR3 protein: CASSLGTGETQYF
CDR3 DNA: TGCGCCAGCAGCTTGGGGACCGGAGAGACCCAGTACTTC

J gene: TRBJ1-5
V gene: TRBV5-1
clone size: few
D gene: NA
CDR3 protein: CASSLVGDQPQHF
CDR3 DNA: TGCGCCAGCAGCTTAGTAGGGGATCAGCCCCAGCATTTT

J gene: TRBJ2-7
V gene: TRBV5-1
clone size: NA
D gene: TRBD2
CDR3 protein: CASSLSGSQFEQYF
CDR3 DNA: TGCGCCAGCAGCTTAAGCGGGAGTCAGTTCGAGCAGTACTTC

J gene: TRBJ2-7
V gene: TRBV6-6
clone size: few
D gene: NA
CDR3 protein: CASSSVGGFEQYF
CDR3 DNA: TGTGCCAGCAGTTCGGTGGGGGGCTTCGAGCAGTACTTC

J gene: TRBJ1-1
V gene: TRBV28
clone size: few
D gene: TRBD1
CDR3 protein: CASSTGGRVSTEAFF
CDR3 DNA: TGTGCCAGCAGTACAGGGGGCCGGGTGAGCACTGAAGCTTTCTTT

J gene: TRBJ2-7
V gene: TRBV10-1
clone size: NA
D gene: NA
CDR3 protein: CASSESGGYEQYF
CDR3 DNA: TGCGCCAGCAGTGAGTCAGGGGGCTACGAGCAGTACTTC

J gene: TRBJ1-4
V gene: TRBV30
clone size: once
D gene: NA
CDR3 protein: CAWSAWTNEKLFF
CDR3 DNA: TGTGCCTGGAGCGCTTGGACTAATGAAAAACTGTTTTTT

J gene: TRBJ1-2
V gene: TRBV30
clone size: once
D gene: NA
CDR3 protein: CAWNRLYVGYTF
CDR3 DNA: TGTGCCTGGAACAGACTCTATGTCGGCTACACCTTC

J gene: TRBJ2-5
V gene: TRBV29-1
clone size: NA
D gene: TRBD2
CDR3 protein: CSATSGNLGETQYF
CDR3 DNA: TGCAGCGCTACTAGCGGAAACCTTGGGGAGACCCAGTACTTC

J gene: TRBJ2-7
V gene: TRBV18
clone size: NA
D gene: NA
CDR3 protein: CASSLATTGEQYF
CDR3 DNA: TGTGCCAGCTCACTCGCGACTACGGGCGAGCAGTACTTC

J gene: TRBJ2-5
V gene: TRBV28
clone size: NA
D gene: NA
CDR3 protein: CASSYSTAQETQYF
CDR3 DNA: TGTGCCAGCAGTTACTCGACAGCCCAAGAGACCCAGTACTTC